This TCR beta chain was sequenced in a study of cytomegalovirus exposure and HLA in healthy donors. General study points: Follow-up analysis later connected one missense variant in DCLRE1C with trimming of TCR beta V- and J-genes. In a later analysis, CMV-associated beta chains were mostly HLA-associated, it appeared. Equally common other TCR beta chains were less clonally expanded than HLA-associated ones, a later analysis found.

The PCR made use of 60 Vbeta and 13 Jbeta primers. This table comes from immunoSEQ multiplex PCR, and its TCRdb copy is limited to in-frame clones, with some not included. Of 75,000 to 95,000 clones in the sample, under 80% are singletons; the top ten hold 5% to 6.5%. A word on this clone: The antigen is not known.

Unmatched junction bases numbered 17, after V lost 7 bases and J lost 9 bases. Germline V gives CDR1 ENHRY, CDR2 SYGVKD. The CDR3 contains 16 residues. The sequenced material came from PBMCs. The origin of this receptor is a woman aged 25-40 years in good health and CMV-seronegative. This chain joins TRBV10-3 and TRBJ2-1; 8 bases are shared with TRBD2. The CDR3 bases are TGTGCCATCACCACCGGGGGGAGCGGGGGTTCGTCTGAGCAGTTCTTC. Translated: CAITTGGSGGSSEQFF.